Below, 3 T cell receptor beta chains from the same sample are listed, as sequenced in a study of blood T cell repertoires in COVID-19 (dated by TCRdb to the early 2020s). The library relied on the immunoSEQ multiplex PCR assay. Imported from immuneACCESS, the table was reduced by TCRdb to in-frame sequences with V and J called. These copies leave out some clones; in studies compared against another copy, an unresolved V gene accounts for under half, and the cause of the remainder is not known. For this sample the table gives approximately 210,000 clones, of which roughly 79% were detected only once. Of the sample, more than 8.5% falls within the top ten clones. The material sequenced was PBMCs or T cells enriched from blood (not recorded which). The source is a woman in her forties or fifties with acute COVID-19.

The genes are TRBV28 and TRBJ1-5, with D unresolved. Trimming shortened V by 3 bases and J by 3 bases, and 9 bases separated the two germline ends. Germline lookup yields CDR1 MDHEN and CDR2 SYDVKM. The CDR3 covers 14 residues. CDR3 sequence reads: CASSLEGFNQPQHF. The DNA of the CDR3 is TGTGCCAGCAGTTTGGAGGGTTTCAATCAGCCCCAGCATTTT.

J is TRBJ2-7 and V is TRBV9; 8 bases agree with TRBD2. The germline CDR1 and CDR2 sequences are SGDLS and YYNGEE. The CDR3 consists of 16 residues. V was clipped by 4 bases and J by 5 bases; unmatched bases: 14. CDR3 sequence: CASSTDSGLVSNEQYF. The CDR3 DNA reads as TGTGCCAGCAGCACAGACTCGGGACTAGTAAGTAACGAGCAGTACTTC.

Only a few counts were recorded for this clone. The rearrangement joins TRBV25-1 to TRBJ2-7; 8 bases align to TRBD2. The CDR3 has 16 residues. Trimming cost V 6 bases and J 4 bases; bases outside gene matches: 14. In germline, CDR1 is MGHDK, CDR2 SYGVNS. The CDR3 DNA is TGTGCCAGCAGCCCCGCGGGGGGTTTAGGGGGATACGAGCAGTACTTC. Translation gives CASSPAGGLGGYEQYF.